The entry below gives a single TCR beta chain sequence along with its context. Its antigen is as yet unknown. The sample is drawn from a study of shared clonotypes between healthy human individuals. Notes on the study in general: Only blood underwent sampling, and tissue repertoires likely differ. A small donor pool kept down the genetic and exposure-history diversity that was represented. Naive subsets typically showed greater estimated richness than memory subsets.

This CDR3 region has 20 residues. The ends lost 0 bases at V and 0 bases at J; junction bases unmatched: 17. The V gene's germline CDR1 is LGHNA and CDR2 YSLEER. TCRdb keeps only in-frame clones here, not all; method: immunoSEQ multiplex PCR. Of about 320,000 clones detected, 80% to 90% appear once; the ten largest clones hold under 20%. This TCR derives from a man aged 18 to 30 in good health. V and J are TRBV4-3 and TRBJ2-7, with 7 bases identical to TRBD2. The sequenced material came from memory CD8+ T cells sorted from blood. Subset defined: CD45RO+ cells pooled with CCR7-negative TemRA cells. CDR3 coding DNA: TGCGCCAGCAGCCAAGATTGGGATTGGGGGGTAGCGGGCCCCTCCTACGAGCAGTACTTC. It is translated as CASSQDWDWGVAGPSYEQYF.